This TCR beta chain was documented in a study of glioma-infiltrating T cells after dendritic cell vaccination. Across the whole study: Glioblastoma patients came from Phase I and II dendritic cell vaccination trials.

The data were produced by immunoSEQ multiplex PCR, yet TCRdb's version contains in-frame clones alone and is incomplete. This table has around 83,000 clones, approximately 81% appearing once. Time point specified: after dendritic cell vaccination, including at tumor progression/relapse. Patients had residual fresh-frozen tumor tissue and more than two years of survival data. No glioblastoma patient carried an isocitrate dehydrogenase mutation. Before vaccination, two weeks after the third vaccination, and at progression, PBMC were collected. This CDR3 is built from 19 residues. CDR1 SGHTA and CDR2 FQGTGA come from the germline V gene. V lost 3 bases, J lost 6 bases, and 11 bases stayed unmatched.

Sequenced material: blood, taken after dendritic cell vaccination. This receptor was obtained from a human donor with glioblastoma. The chain carries TRBV7-3 and TRBJ2-1; 16 bases map to TRBD2. CDR3 in amino acids: CASSLQTGTSGGAVNEQFF. The CDR3 DNA follows: TGTGCCAGCAGCTTGCAGACCGGGACTAGCGGGGGGGCTGTCAATGAGCAGTTCTTC.